These T cell receptor beta chains were read from a single sample in a study of OX40 agonist ivuxolimab in advanced cancers. Libraries were prepared by immunoSEQ multiplex PCR; TCRdb keeps only in-frame clonotypes and omits some of them. This sample yields fewer than 20,000 clones, of which about three quarters are seen a single time; under 30% belongs to the top ten. The sample here was CD4+ or CD8+ T cells sorted from blood, taken in a trial of the OX40 agonist ivuxolimab. Receptor source: an adult with an advanced solid tumor such as melanoma, head and neck, liver or kidney cancer. Each CDR3 is given with its conserved first and last residue.

J,V,CDR3
TRBJ2-1,TRBV27,CASSAEGQALNEQFF
TRBJ2-7,TRBV28,CASSSGLAVLSYEQYF
TRBJ2-3,TRBV5-4,CASSRRGGASDTQYF
TRBJ2-1,TRBV7-9,CASSLGVGSYNEQFF
TRBJ1-1,TRBV11-3,CASSYRVNTEAFF
TRBJ1-2,TRBV4-1,CASSQGGSYGYTF
TRBJ2-2,TRBV11-3,CASSLLGASTGELFF
TRBJ2-7,TRBV6-6,CASSYSSGDEQYF
TRBJ2-3,TRBV4-1,CASSQDTSPSPYTDTQYF
TRBJ2-1,TRBV7-6,CASSLEPGGGYNEQFF
TRBJ1-2,TRBV5-6,CASSLRRAGDLSYYGYTF
TRBJ1-2,TRBV28,CASSSGQGGYGYTF
TRBJ1-4,TRBV13,CASSLDGGATNEKLFF
TRBJ2-5,TRBV7-9,CASSPPTSGGARETQYF
TRBJ2-6,TRBV6-5,CASSYSEDSGANVLTF
TRBJ2-7,TRBV6-1,CASGVLAGGHEQYF
TRBJ1-6,TRBV2,CASSLDRPAYNSPLHF
TRBJ2-1,TRBV7-8,CASSLVEKTLSSYNEQFF
TRBJ2-1,TRBV13,CASTSQGGSYNEQFF
TRBJ2-7,TRBV2,CASSAVRAGGSYEQYF
TRBJ1-5,TRBV19,CASWQGFNQPQHF
TRBJ2-7,TRBV27,CASSSASPFGGYEQYF